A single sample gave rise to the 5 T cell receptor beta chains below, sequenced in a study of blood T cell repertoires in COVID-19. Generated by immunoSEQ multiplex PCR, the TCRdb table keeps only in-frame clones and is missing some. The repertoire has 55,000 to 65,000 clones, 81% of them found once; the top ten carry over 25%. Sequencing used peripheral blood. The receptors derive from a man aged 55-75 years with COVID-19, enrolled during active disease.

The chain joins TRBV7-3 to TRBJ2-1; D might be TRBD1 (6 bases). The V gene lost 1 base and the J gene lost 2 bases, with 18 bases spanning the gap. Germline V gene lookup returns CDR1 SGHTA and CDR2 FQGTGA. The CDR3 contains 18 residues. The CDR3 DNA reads TGTGCCAGCAGCTTAAAGGACCAGGGGATAAGCCCCTACAATGAGCAGTTCTTC. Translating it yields CASSLKDQGISPYNEQFF.

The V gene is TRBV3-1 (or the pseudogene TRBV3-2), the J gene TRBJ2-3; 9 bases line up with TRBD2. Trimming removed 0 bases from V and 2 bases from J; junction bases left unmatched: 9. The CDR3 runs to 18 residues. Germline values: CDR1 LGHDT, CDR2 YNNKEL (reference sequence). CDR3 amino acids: CASSQEAGLAGITDTQYF. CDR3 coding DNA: TGTGCCAGCAGCCAAGAAGCGGGCCTAGCGGGGATCACAGATACGCAGTATTTT.

The CDR3 DNA is TGTGCCAGCGGAGATTGGAATGAGCAGTTCTTC. Protein product: CASGDWNEQFF. The genes are TRBV18 and TRBJ2-1; D is undetermined. CDR3 size: 11 residues. Germline CDR1 is KGHSH and CDR2 is LQKENI. Trimming left V 8 bases short and J 7 bases short, with 9 bases between.

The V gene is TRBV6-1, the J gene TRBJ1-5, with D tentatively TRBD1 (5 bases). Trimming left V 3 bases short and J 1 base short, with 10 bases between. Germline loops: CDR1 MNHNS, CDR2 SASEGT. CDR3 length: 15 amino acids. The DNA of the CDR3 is TGTGCCAGCAGTGAGTCAGGGTTAAGCAATCAGCCCCAGCATTTT. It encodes CASSESGLSNQPQHF.

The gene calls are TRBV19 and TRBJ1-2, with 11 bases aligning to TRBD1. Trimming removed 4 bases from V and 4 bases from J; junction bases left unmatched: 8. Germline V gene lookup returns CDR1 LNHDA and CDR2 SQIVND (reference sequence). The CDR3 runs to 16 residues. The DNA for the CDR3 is TGTGCCAGTAGTAACCCAGGACAGGGGGCCGGCTATGGCTACACCTTC. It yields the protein CASSNPGQGAGYGYTF.